The 5 T cell receptor beta chains listed next were all sequenced from one sample in a study of shared clonotypes between healthy human individuals. In the naive CD8 group, cells lacked CD45RO and were positively selected for CCR7, so terminally differentiated effector memory CD45RA+ cells were left out. Using immunoSEQ multiplex PCR, the repertoire was profiled, and TCRdb retains in-frame clones only, with some absent. The sample contains about 580,000 clones, about 98% of which appear only once. The sequenced sample was naive CD8+ T cells sorted from blood. The origin of the receptors is a man in his thirties or forties in good health.

J is TRBJ1-2 and V is TRBV29-1, with D unclear. Germline CDR1 and CDR2: SQVTM and ANQGSEA. Trimming took off 6 bases at V and 2 bases at J, with 16 bases between the two ends. The length of the CDR3 is 14 residues. The CDR3: CSVPLDWGNYGYTF. CDR3 nucleotide sequence: TGCAGCGTCCCCCTTGACTGGGGAAACTATGGCTACACCTTC. Full variable domain (rest looked up from reference TRBV29-1 and TRBJ1-2): SAVISQKPSRDICQRGTSLTIQCQVDSQVTMMFWYRQQPGQSLTLIATANQGSEATYESGFVIDKFPISRPNLTFSTLTVSNMSPEDSSIYLCSVPLDWGNYGYTFGSGTRLTVV.

The chain links TRBV28 to TRBJ1-5, with 9 positions matching TRBD1. The CDR3 has 15 amino acids. Trimming took 7 bases from V and 7 from J; bases not matched to a gene: 11. Germline V gene lookup returns CDR1 MDHEN and CDR2 SYDVKM. CDR3 in DNA: TGTGCCAGCACCTTTTCGGGACAGGGTAAACAGCCCCAGCATTTT. Protein: CASTFSGQGKQPQHF.

This sequence joins TRBV4-1 and TRBJ2-7; weak D call: TRBD2 (7 bases). Germline V gives CDR1 MGHRA, CDR2 YSYEKL. Trimming shortened V by 1 base and J by 5 bases, and 15 bases separated the two germline ends. The CDR3 extends over 15 amino acids. CDR3 DNA sequence: TGCGCCAGCAGCCAAGTAGGGGGGGGAGGGAACGAGCAGTACTTC. Translation gives CASSQVGGGGNEQYF.

The CDR3 is CASRPQGAGYEQYF. CDR3 bases: TGTGCCAGCAGACCACAGGGAGCAGGATACGAGCAGTACTTC. The V call is TRBV6-5, the J call TRBJ2-7; possible D gene TRBD1, 6 bases. V was trimmed by 6 bases and J by 4 bases, leaving 16 bases between them. From germline, CDR1 is MNHEY and CDR2 SVGAGI. The CDR3 runs to 14 residues.

Concerning this clone: Other DNA sequences in this specimen translate into the identical CDR3. V is TRBV6-1 and J is TRBJ2-7; D is tentatively TRBD1 or TRBD2 (6 bases each). The V end lost 6 bases, the J end lost 2 bases, and 11 bases lay between the germline ends. The length of the CDR3 is 13 residues. Germline V gene data show CDR1 as MNHNS and CDR2 as SASEGT. This CDR3 is CASSPRGPYEQYF. The CDR3 DNA is TGTGCCAGCAGCCCTCGGGGGCCCTACGAGCAGTACTTC.